Shown below are 29 T cell receptor beta chains from a single sample sequenced in a study of cytomegalovirus exposure and HLA in healthy donors. Clones were read by immunoSEQ multiplex PCR, and TCRdb kept only the in-frame ones, dropping some. The table includes about 98,000 clones, roughly 87% detected once. Sequenced sample: PBMCs. The receptors were gathered from a woman in her thirties in good health and CMV-seronegative.

The chain carries TRBV7-8 and TRBJ1-1; no clear D. V dropped 4 bases and J dropped 4 bases, with 7 bases sitting between them. The CDR3 contains 12 residues. Looked up from germline, CDR1 is SGHVS and CDR2 is FQNEAQ. The CDR3 here is CASSSWSTEAFF. The CDR3 coding sequence is TGTGCCAGCAGCTCTTGGAGCACTGAAGCTTTCTTT.

A note on this clone: The junction differs from germline at one of its ends, possibly a read error. V gene TRBV15 combines with J gene TRBJ1-4; weak D call: TRBD1 (6 bases). This CDR3 has 15 residues. Germline CDR1 LNHNV, CDR2 YYDKDF (reference sequence). CDR3 sequence reads: CATGRGRELNEKLFF. CDR3 bases: TGTGCCACCGGCAGGGGACGGGAGCTTAATGAAAAACTGTTTTTT.

The gene calls are TRBV6-5 and TRBJ2-2; maybe TRBD2 (6 bases). CDR3 length: 14 residues. V was cut by 6 bases and J by 2 bases, with 10 bases left in between. Looked up from germline, CDR1 is MNHEY and CDR2 is SVGAGI. This CDR3 reads CASSPGLNTGELFF. CDR3 nucleotide sequence: TGTGCCAGCAGCCCGGGACTCAACACCGGGGAGCTGTTTTTT.

The chain has TRBV5-1 and TRBJ2-7; 7 nucleotides agree with TRBD1. CDR1 is SGHRS and CDR2 is YFSETQ in the germline V gene. The CDR3 runs 14 residues. The V and J ends lost 1 base and 3 bases, in that order; junction bases with no gene match: 4. The CDR3 spells CASSLPGQNYEQYF. CDR3 sequence (DNA): TGCGCCAGCAGCTTGCCGGGACAGAACTACGAGCAGTACTTC.

This sequence joins TRBV6-5 and TRBJ1-2; weak D call: TRBD1 (5 bases). CDR3 size: 13 residues. CDR1 MNHEY and CDR2 SVGAGI come from the germline V gene. V was cut by 6 bases and J by 4 bases, with 12 bases left in between. This CDR3 reads CASSPGEFYGYTF. CDR3 coding DNA: TGTGCCAGCAGCCCGGGGGAGTTCTATGGCTACACCTTC.

This rearrangement joins TRBV19 to TRBJ2-7, with TRBD2 matching 14 bases. Germline V gives CDR1 LNHDA, CDR2 SQIVND (reference sequence). The junction had 6 bases not matched to a gene; V was cut back by 6 bases and J by 5 bases. The CDR3 runs to 15 residues. The CDR3 reads CASSGGLAGVNEQYF. CDR3 bases: TGTGCCAGTAGCGGGGGACTAGCGGGAGTAAACGAGCAGTACTTC.

The chain couples TRBV5-6 to TRBJ2-2; D is uncertain. The CDR3 runs to 12 residues. V lost 2 bases and J 7 bases, leaving 6 bases between the germline ends. Germline CDR1 and CDR2: SGHDT and YYEEEE. The CDR3 spells CASSFGFGELFF. The CDR3 DNA sequence: TGTGCCAGCAGCTTCGGGTTCGGGGAGCTGTTTTTT.

The V call is TRBV6-1, the J call TRBJ2-4; possibly TRBD2 for D (6 bases). V was pared by 5 bases and J by 9 bases, with 14 bases between. Germline CDR1 is MNHNS and CDR2 is SASEGT. This CDR3 comprises 13 residues. Here the CDR3 reads CASSYSEGGIQYF. As DNA, the CDR3 is TGTGCCAGCAGTTATTCCGAGGGAGGCATTCAGTACTTC.

This chain connects TRBV2 to TRBJ2-7; possibly TRBD1 for D (6 bases). V was clipped by 2 bases and J by 1 base, with 9 bases between them. CDR3 length: 14 residues. Germline V gene lookup returns CDR1 SNHLY and CDR2 FYNNEI. The CDR3 protein is CASSEQGLSYEQYF. CDR3 nucleotide sequence: TGTGCCAGCAGTGAACAGGGGCTTTCCTACGAGCAGTACTTC.

This rearrangement joins TRBV5-1 to TRBJ2-3; TRBD2 matches at 12 bases. Germline V gene sequence: CDR1 SGHRS, CDR2 YFSETQ. With 1 base clipped from V and 2 bases from J, the junction kept 8 bases outside the gene matches. The CDR3 consists of 18 residues. CDR3 bases: TGCGCCAGCAGCTTGTGGGCTAGCGGGGGGGCCAACACAGATACGCAGTATTTT. This sequence encodes CASSLWASGGANTDTQYF.

This chain links TRBV6-1 with TRBJ1-5, with 10 bases fitting TRBD1. The CDR3 is made up of 17 amino acids. The V gene's germline CDR1 is MNHNS and CDR2 SASEGT. The V segment lost 1 base and the J segment 9 bases; nucleotides outside the gene matches: 12. This CDR3 is CASSEVGTGVLSGPQHF. The CDR3 nucleotides read TGTGCCAGCAGTGAAGTGGGGACAGGGGTCCTCTCGGGGCCCCAGCATTTT.

V usage is TRBV2 and J usage is TRBJ2-2; D remains unclear. The V and J ends lost 6 bases and 1 base respectively, with 3 bases between them. The CDR3 is 12 amino acids. Germline-derived CDR1 and CDR2 are SNHLY and FYNNEI. CDR3 DNA: TGTGCCAGCAGCCGGAACACCGGGGAGCTGTTTTTT. Translation: CASSRNTGELFF.

The chain is built from TRBV2 and TRBJ2-3; D may be TRBD2 (7 bases). From germline, CDR1 is SNHLY and CDR2 FYNNEI. The germline V and J ends were trimmed by 10 bases and 4 bases, with 15 bases remaining between them. The CDR3 extends over 13 amino acids. The CDR3 nucleotides are TGTGCCATCAAAAGGGGGGGGGCAGATACGCAGTATTTT. Its protein is CAIKRGGADTQYF.

This chain connects TRBV6-6 to TRBJ2-3; D may be TRBD1 (6 bases). Germline values: CDR1 MNHNY, CDR2 SVGAGI (reference sequence). The V gene lost 6 bases and the J gene lost 1 base, with 17 bases spanning the gap. The CDR3 spans 16 residues. CDR3 nucleotides: TGTGCCAGCAGGTACCCGACAGGCCTTGGCACAGATACGCAGTATTTT. It yields the protein CASRYPTGLGTDTQYF.

The chain employs TRBV7-6 and TRBJ2-3, with D unresolved. CDR1 is SGHVS, CDR2 FNYEAQ, per germline. The CDR3 loop spans 14 amino acids. V lost 4 bases to trimming and J lost 1 base, with 9 bases between them. CDR3 region: CASSYALRTDTQYF. The CDR3 DNA follows: TGTGCCAGCAGCTATGCACTGCGCACAGATACGCAGTATTTT.

J is TRBJ2-7 and V is TRBV19; D call uncertain. The CDR3 consists of 11 residues. V was shortened by 9 bases and J by 0 bases, with 6 bases between the two germline ends. Germline CDR1 reads LNHDA; CDR2 reads SQIVND (reference sequence). The CDR3 loop reads CARQSSYEQYF. CDR3 nucleotide sequence: TGTGCCAGACAGAGCTCCTACGAGCAGTACTTC.

The V call is TRBV11-2, the J call TRBJ2-3; maybe TRBD2 (6 bases). Germline V gives CDR1 SGHAT, CDR2 FQNNGV. V lost 5 bases to trimming and J lost 5 bases, with 14 bases between them. This CDR3 is built from 14 residues. The CDR3 reads CASSPRGLGDTQYF. As DNA, the CDR3 is TGTGCCAGCAGCCCGCGGGGATTAGGAGATACGCAGTATTTT.

The chain joins TRBV15 to TRBJ2-5; no clear D gene. CDR1 and CDR2 (germline): LNHNV, YYDKDF (reference sequence). V was trimmed by 3 bases and J by 5 bases, leaving 10 bases between them. The CDR3 extends over 13 amino acids. The chain's CDR3 is CATSSGLWETQYF. CDR3 bases: TGTGCCACCAGCAGCGGTTTGTGGGAGACCCAGTACTTC. The full variable domain, rest sourced from reference TRBV15 and TRBJ2-5, is DAMVIQNPRYQVTQFGKPVTLSCSQTLNHNVMYWYQQKSSQAPKLLFHYYDKDFNNEADTPDNFQSRRPNTSFCFLDIRSPGLGDTAMYLCATSSGLWETQYFGPGTRLLVL.

The rearrangement links TRBV7-9 to TRBJ2-2, with 8 positions matching TRBD1. Per the germline V gene, CDR1 is SEHNR and CDR2 is FQNEAQ (reference sequence). The CDR3 has 16 amino acids. The ends lost 5 bases at V and 1 base at J; junction bases unmatched: 6. CDR3 coding DNA: TGTGCCAGCAGCCGCGGGACAGGAATGAACACCGGGGAGCTGTTTTTT. Protein product: CASSRGTGMNTGELFF.

V is TRBV2 and J is TRBJ2-7; possible D gene TRBD2, 7 bases. V was clipped by 7 bases and J by 1 base, with 11 bases between them. CDR3 length equals 13 residues. The germline V gene has CDR1 SNHLY and CDR2 FYNNEI. The CDR3 loop reads CASIGGLSYEQYF. The CDR3 nucleotides are TGTGCCAGCATAGGGGGACTATCCTACGAGCAGTACTTC.

The chain links TRBV5-4 to TRBJ2-7, with TRBD1 identical over 8 bases. This CDR3 has 13 amino acids. With V trimmed by 9 bases and J by 6 bases, 11 bases remained unmatched. The germline gives CDR1 SGHNT, CDR2 YYREEE (reference sequence). In nucleotides, the CDR3 is TGTGCCACCCAGGGGGCCAGGGGTCTCGAGCAGTACTTC. Its protein product is CATQGARGLEQYF.

This chain joins TRBV18 and TRBJ2-5, with D possibly matching TRBD2 (6 bases). The V and J ends lost 8 bases and 0 bases respectively, with 10 bases between them. CDR1 KGHSH and CDR2 LQKENI come from the germline V gene. The CDR3 extends over 13 amino acids. The CDR3 spells CASTREYQETQYF. In DNA form, the CDR3 reads TGTGCCAGCACCCGGGAGTACCAAGAGACCCAGTACTTC. Full variable domain (remainder filled in from reference TRBV18 and TRBJ2-5): NAGVMQNPRHLVRRRGQEARLRCSPMKGHSHVYWYRQLPEEGLKFMVYLQKENIIDESGMPKERFSAEFPKEGPSILRIQQVVRGDSAAYFCASTREYQETQYFGPGTRLLVL.

The genes are TRBV2 and TRBJ2-4; D is unresolved. The CDR3 has 14 residues. Germline-derived CDR1 and CDR2 are SNHLY and FYNNEI. V lost 9 bases and J 0 bases, leaving 12 bases between the germline ends. CDR3 sequence (DNA): TGTGCCAGTCGCGTATCGATAGCCAAAAACATTCAGTACTTC. Amino acids: CASRVSIAKNIQYF. Based on the CDR3 plus reference TRBV2 and TRBJ2-4, the full variable domain is EPEVTQTPSHQVTQMGQEVILRCVPISNHLYFYWYRQILGQKVEFLVSFYNNEISEKSEIFDDQFSVERPDGSNFTLKIRSTKLEDSAMYFCASRVSIAKNIQYFGAGTRLSVL.

This chain connects TRBV29-1 to TRBJ1-5; D unclear. Per the germline V gene, CDR1 is SQVTM and CDR2 is ANQGSEA. V was clipped by 6 bases and J by 3 bases, with 12 bases between them. CDR3 size: 13 residues. The CDR3 nucleotides read TGCAGCGTGAGTGGGAGTACCAATCAGCCCCAGCATTTT. It translates to CSVSGSTNQPQHF.

The V and J genes are TRBV4-1 and TRBJ2-7; D ambiguous. The V and J ends lost 2 bases and 3 bases respectively, with 2 bases between them. This CDR3 region has 11 residues. Germline V gene sequence: CDR1 MGHRA, CDR2 YSYEKL. The CDR3 DNA follows: TGCGCCAGCAGCCAACTCTACGAGCAGTACTTC. It specifies CASSQLYEQYF.

V gene TRBV27 combines with J gene TRBJ2-5; TRBD2 might be the D (5 bases). Trimming stripped 5 bases from V and 5 bases from J, with 18 bases between. The germline V gene has CDR1 MNHEY and CDR2 SMNVEV (reference sequence). The CDR3 runs 15 residues. The CDR3 DNA sequence: TGTGCCAGCAGTGACCGGGGTCCCCCTAGCGAGACCCAGTACTTC. It encodes CASSDRGPPSETQYF.

A single count supports this clone. The V and J genes are TRBV28 and TRBJ2-5; 13 bases match TRBD2. Per the germline V gene, CDR1 is MDHEN and CDR2 is SYDVKM. This CDR3 region has 14 residues. The V and J ends lost 11 bases and 2 bases, in that order; junction bases with no gene match: 5. The CDR3 spells CAGGLAGDQETQYF. CDR3 DNA sequence: TGTGCCGGTGGACTAGCGGGAGATCAAGAGACCCAGTACTTC.

V usage is TRBV18 and J usage is TRBJ2-5, with D unresolved. The CDR3 has 13 amino acids. Germline V gene sequence: CDR1 KGHSH, CDR2 LQKENI. With 3 bases removed from V and 2 bases from J, the gap between germline ends came to 7 bases. The CDR3 DNA reads as TGTGCCAGCTCACCGGCCCCTCAAGAGACCCAGTACTTC. It encodes CASSPAPQETQYF. Supplemented by reference TRBV18 and TRBJ2-5, the full variable domain reads NAGVMQNPRHLVRRRGQEARLRCSPMKGHSHVYWYRQLPEEGLKFMVYLQKENIIDESGMPKERFSAEFPKEGPSILRIQQVVRGDSAAYFCASSPAPQETQYFGPGTRLLVL.

This sequence joins TRBV11-3 and TRBJ2-5; 10 bases line up with TRBD1. CDR3 length: 13 amino acids. CDR1 is SGHNT and CDR2 is YENEEA in the germline V gene. V shed 5 bases and J 5 bases; nucleotides not matched to a gene: 2. CDR3 residues: CASSPDRGETQYF. The CDR3 coding sequence is TGTGCCAGCAGCCCGGACAGGGGGGAGACCCAGTACTTC.